The 9 T cell receptor beta chains presented below share a single source sample, sequenced in a study of graft-versus-host responses after intestinal transplantation. These receptors are not linked to any known antigen. Data came from immunoSEQ multiplex PCR; TCRdb stores just in-frame clones and leaves some out. The table lists tens of thousands of clones, roughly four fifths of them singletons. The material sequenced was unstimulated CD8+ T cells sorted from spleen or lymph node cells, taken before transplant. These receptor sequences come from a human donor who was the organ donor for an intestinal transplant.

V gene TRBV5-1 combines with J gene TRBJ1-2; D remains ambiguous. CDR1 and CDR2 (germline): SGHRS, YFSETQ. Trimming removed 0 bases from V and 0 bases from J, with 3 bases in between. This CDR3 region has 13 residues. In nucleotides, the CDR3 is TGCGCCAGCAGCTTGGAGGCTAACTATGGCTACACCTTC. Translated: CASSLEANYGYTF.

This clone was recorded once. This chain links TRBV7-9 with TRBJ2-7; D gene uncertain. V was cut by 1 base and J by 5 bases, with 12 bases left in between. The CDR3 length is 14 residues. The germline gives CDR1 SEHNR, CDR2 FQNEAQ (reference sequence). The CDR3: CASSLGEGSDEQYF. The CDR3 DNA sequence: TGTGCCAGCAGCTTAGGAGAAGGGTCCGACGAGCAGTACTTC.

The rearrangement joins TRBV5-6 to TRBJ2-5, with D perhaps TRBD1 (5 bases). V lost 0 bases and J lost 5, with 17 bases in between. This CDR3 has 16 amino acids. Germline CDR1 SGHDT, CDR2 YYEEEE. The CDR3 DNA reads as TGTGCCAGCAGCTTGGAGGTTTGGACAACTGAGGAGACCCAGTACTTC. This gives the protein CASSLEVWTTEETQYF.

V is TRBV2 and J is TRBJ1-2, with D possibly being TRBD1 (6 bases). The CDR3 is made up of 12 amino acids. Trimming removed 7 bases at V and 8 bases at J, with 14 bases between. Germline CDR1 reads SNHLY; CDR2 reads FYNNEI. The CDR3 sequence is CASMEGGRGYTF. The CDR3 DNA follows: TGTGCCAGCATGGAGGGGGGGCGAGGCTACACCTTC.

The chain couples TRBV6-5 to TRBJ2-1, with D unclear. V dropped 5 bases and J dropped 0 bases, with 5 bases sitting between them. CDR1 and CDR2 (germline): MNHEY, SVGAGI. CDR3 length equals 13 residues. The CDR3 nucleotides read TGTGCCAGCAGTGTCCGCTCCTACAATGAGCAGTTCTTC. It yields the protein CASSVRSYNEQFF.

CDR3 DNA sequence: TGTGCCAGCAGCTGGACTAGCGGGACAGATACGCAGTATTTT. Its translation: CASSWTSGTDTQYF. The V gene is TRBV5-4, the J gene TRBJ2-3; 11 positions agree with TRBD2. The CDR3 consists of 14 residues. V lost 3 bases and J lost 3; bases outside the gene matches: 0. Germline assignment: CDR1 SGHNT and CDR2 YYREEE (reference sequence).

The chain has TRBV7-6 and TRBJ2-5, with a possible D match to TRBD2 (7 bases). Trimming stripped 1 base from V and 2 bases from J, with 17 bases between. Germline-derived CDR1 and CDR2 are SGHVS and FNYEAQ. The CDR3 is 17 amino acids. The CDR3 DNA reads as TGTGCCAGCAGCTTAGAAGTTGGTAGGGGGGGGCAAGAGACCCAGTACTTC. This encodes CASSLEVGRGGQETQYF.

The V gene is TRBV19, the J gene TRBJ2-5; possibly TRBD2 for D (7 bases). This CDR3 has 15 amino acids. Germline CDR1 reads LNHDA; CDR2 reads SQIVND (reference sequence). V shed 5 bases and J shed 4 bases, with 17 bases lying between them. CDR3 sequence (DNA): TGTGCCAGTAGTTCCCCTACAGGGAGGGGAGAGACCCAGTACTTC. Translating it yields CASSSPTGRGETQYF.

The genes are TRBV5-7 and TRBJ2-1; D gene uncertain. TRBV5-7 is an ORF; its function is uncertain. The CDR3 is made up of 12 amino acids. Deletions cut 0 bases from V and 5 bases from J, with 3 bases between. The chain's CDR3 is CASSLVNNEQFF. As DNA, the CDR3 is TGTGCCAGCAGCTTGGTTAACAATGAGCAGTTCTTC.